The clone carrying this T cell receptor beta chain was detected many times. The antigen is not known. The data originate from a study of T cells in Graves' hyperthyroidism and ophthalmopathy. Notes on the study in general: Progression to ophthalmopathy was predicted a median of roughly 6.5 months early. Blood also carried most thyroid clonotypes expanded above 0.001.

It was at first hyperthyroidism diagnosis, before any ophthalmopathy symptoms, that the blood sample was taken. RNA transcripts gave rise to amplified TCR beta CDR3 regions. The HTBI primer set drove a first-round RT-PCR of the TCR CDR3. TCRdb re-analysed the multiplex PCR reads in MiXCR, keeping a single row per CDR3 protein. The sample contains almost 600,000 distinct CDR3 sequences, about 15% of which appear only once. Germline V gene lookup returns CDR1 MDHEN and CDR2 SYDVKM. J gave up 3 bases and V 3 bases, and 16 bases lay outside the gene matches. This CDR3 is built from 18 residues. The rearrangement links TRBV28 to TRBJ1-2; TRBD1 matches at 7 bases. This clonotype was obtained from a woman aged 25 to 45 with Graves' hyperthyroidism that later progressed to Graves' ophthalmopathy. Sequences were obtained from blood. The CDR3 DNA follows: TGTGCCAGCAGTTTTGACAGGGTGGTGGTCAGGGAGGACTATGGCTACACCTTC. It encodes CASSFDRVVVREDYGYTF.